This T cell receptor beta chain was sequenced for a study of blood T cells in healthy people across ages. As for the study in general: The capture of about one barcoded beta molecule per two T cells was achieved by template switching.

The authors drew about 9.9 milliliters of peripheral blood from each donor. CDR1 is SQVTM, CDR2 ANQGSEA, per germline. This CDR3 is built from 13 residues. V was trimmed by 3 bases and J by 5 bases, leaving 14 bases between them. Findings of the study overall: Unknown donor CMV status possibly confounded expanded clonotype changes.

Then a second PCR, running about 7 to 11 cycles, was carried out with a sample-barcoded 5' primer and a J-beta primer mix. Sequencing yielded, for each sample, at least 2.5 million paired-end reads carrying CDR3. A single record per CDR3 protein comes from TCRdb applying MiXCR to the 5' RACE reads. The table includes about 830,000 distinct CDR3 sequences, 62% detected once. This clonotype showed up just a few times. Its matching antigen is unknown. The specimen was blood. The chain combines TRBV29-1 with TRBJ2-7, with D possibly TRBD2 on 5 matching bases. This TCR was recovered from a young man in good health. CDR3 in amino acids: CSVDRSTGNEQYF. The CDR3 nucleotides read TGCAGCGTTGACCGGTCTACGGGGAACGAGCAGTACTTC.